The 2 T cell receptor beta chains in this list originate from one sample, sequenced in a study of T cell responses to AZD1222 COVID-19 vaccine. Some clones are missing from TCRdb's copy, which holds only in-frame ones; the method was immunoSEQ multiplex PCR. Of more than 35,000 clones detected, 83% appear once; the ten largest clones hold roughly half. The sample here was peripheral blood, taken on day 0 of AZD1222 vaccination. The source is an adult in good health.

This rearrangement joins TRBV10-3 to TRBJ2-2; the match to TRBD2 covers 8 bases. This CDR3 region has 15 residues. V lost 5 bases and J lost 0; bases outside the gene matches: 2. Germline CDR1 and CDR2: ENHRY and SYGVKD. CDR3 loop: CAISLSGANTGELFF. CDR3 DNA sequence: TGTGCCATCAGTCTTAGCGGGGCGAACACCGGGGAGCTGTTTTTT.

This chain connects TRBV28 to TRBJ2-5; TRBD2 aligns across 12 bases. The CDR3 runs to 16 residues. V lost 4 bases and J lost 4; bases outside the gene matches: 7. Germline V gene data show CDR1 as MDHEN and CDR2 as SYDVKM. The CDR3 DNA is TGTGCCAGCAGTTGGGGACTAGCGGGTGCGGCAGAGACCCAGTACTTC. It yields the protein CASSWGLAGAAETQYF. Filled out from reference TRBV28 and TRBJ2-5, the complete variable domain reads DVKVTQSSRYLVKRTGEKVFLECVQDMDHENMFWYRQDPGLGLRLIYFSYDVKMKEKGDIPEGYSVSREKKERFSLILESASTNQTSMYLCASSWGLAGAAETQYFGPGTRLLVL.